This T cell receptor (beta chain) was sequenced in a study of cytomegalovirus exposure and HLA in healthy donors. Points from the study as a whole: The study put 150 or so TCR beta chains on its list as cytomegalovirus-associated. Analyzed later, most CMV-associated TCR beta chains appeared HLA-restricted. Highly shared sequence variants in one cluster were likely a sequencing artifact.

PCR amplification relied on 60 Vbeta primers (plus 13 Jbeta primers). Sequencing was performed with immunoSEQ multiplex PCR; in TCRdb, only in-frame clones are kept and a portion is missing. The table lists about 140,000 clones, 78% of them singletons. The study sampled nominally healthy donors, though unrecorded immune exposures were likely. The CDR3 has 13 residues. Trimming took 4 bases from V and 9 from J, leaving 10 bases between them. Germline CDR1 and CDR2: SNHLY and FYNNEI. In the case of this clone: No antigen is known for it.

The V call is TRBV2, the J call TRBJ1-6, with D possibly matching TRBD1 (6 bases). This clonotype was obtained from a woman aged 18-30 years in good health and CMV-seropositive. Sequencing used PBMCs. The CDR3 loop is CASSAGAPSPLHF. CDR3 nucleotide sequence: TGTGCCAGCAGTGCAGGGGCCCCTTCACCCCTCCACTTT.